This T cell receptor (beta chain) was found in a study of T cell responses to AZD1222 COVID-19 vaccine. This table comes from immunoSEQ multiplex PCR, and its TCRdb copy is limited to in-frame clones, with some not included. This table holds 86,000 or so clones, under 95% found once. CDR3 length: 15 amino acids. Germline loops: CDR1 MNHNY, CDR2 SVGAGI (reference sequence). The V gene lost 0 bases and the J gene lost 5 bases, with 11 bases spanning the gap. The gene calls are TRBV6-6 and TRBJ2-1; D is possibly TRBD2 (5 bases). Source: peripheral blood, taken on day 0 of MenACWY control vaccination. This receptor was taken from an adult in good health. The CDR3 sequence: CASSYSSGLDNEQFF. CDR3 bases: TGTGCCAGCAGTTACTCGAGCGGACTCGACAATGAGCAGTTCTTC.